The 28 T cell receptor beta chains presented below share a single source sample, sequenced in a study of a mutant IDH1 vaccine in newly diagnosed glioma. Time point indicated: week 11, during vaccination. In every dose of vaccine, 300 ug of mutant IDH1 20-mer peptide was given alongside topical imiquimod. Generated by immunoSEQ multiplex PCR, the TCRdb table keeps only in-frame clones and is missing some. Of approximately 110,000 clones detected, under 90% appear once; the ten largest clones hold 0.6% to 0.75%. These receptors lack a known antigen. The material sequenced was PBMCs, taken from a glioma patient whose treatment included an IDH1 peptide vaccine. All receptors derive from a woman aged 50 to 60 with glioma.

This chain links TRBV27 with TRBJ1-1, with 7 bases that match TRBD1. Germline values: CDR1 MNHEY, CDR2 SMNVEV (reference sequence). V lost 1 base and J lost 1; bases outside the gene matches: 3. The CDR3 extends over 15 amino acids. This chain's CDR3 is CASSLFGTANTEAFF. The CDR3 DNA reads TGTGCCAGCAGTTTATTCGGGACAGCGAACACTGAAGCTTTCTTT.

For the CDR3, the DNA is TGTGCCAGCAGCCCCTTGGACAGGGGGATTTACAATGAGCAGTTCTTC. It specifies CASSPLDRGIYNEQFF. The V call is TRBV4-2, the J call TRBJ2-1; 10 nucleotides match TRBD1. V dropped 4 bases and J dropped 4; count of bases not matched to a gene: 7. The CDR3 sequence is 16 residues long. Germline assignment: CDR1 LGHNA and CDR2 YNFKEQ.

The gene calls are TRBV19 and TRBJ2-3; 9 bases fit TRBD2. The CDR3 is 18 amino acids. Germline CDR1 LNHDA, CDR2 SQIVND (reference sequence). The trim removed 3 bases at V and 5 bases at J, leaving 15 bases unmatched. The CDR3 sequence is CASSIGASGAGTQDTQYF. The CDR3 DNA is TGTGCCAGTAGTATTGGGGCTAGCGGGGCGGGGACCCAAGATACGCAGTATTTT.

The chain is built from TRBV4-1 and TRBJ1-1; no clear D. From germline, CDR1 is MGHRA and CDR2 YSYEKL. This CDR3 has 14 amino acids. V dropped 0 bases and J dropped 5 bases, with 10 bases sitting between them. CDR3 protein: CASSQEERRTEAFF. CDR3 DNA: TGCGCCAGCAGCCAAGAAGAGAGGAGAACTGAAGCTTTCTTT.

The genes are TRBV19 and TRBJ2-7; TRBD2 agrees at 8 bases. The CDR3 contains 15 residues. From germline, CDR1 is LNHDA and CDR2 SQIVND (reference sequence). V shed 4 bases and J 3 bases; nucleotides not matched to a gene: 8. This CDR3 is CASSTPGSGIYEQYF. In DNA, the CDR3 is TGTGCCAGTAGTACCCCGGGTAGCGGGATCTACGAGCAGTACTTC.

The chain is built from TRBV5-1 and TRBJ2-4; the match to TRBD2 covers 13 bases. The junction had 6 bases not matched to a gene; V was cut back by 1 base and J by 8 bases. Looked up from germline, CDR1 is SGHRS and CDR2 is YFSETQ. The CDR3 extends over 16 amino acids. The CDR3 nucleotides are TGCGCCAGCAGCTTGTCACTAGCGGGAGGGAGAGACATTCAGTACTTC. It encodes CASSLSLAGGRDIQYF.

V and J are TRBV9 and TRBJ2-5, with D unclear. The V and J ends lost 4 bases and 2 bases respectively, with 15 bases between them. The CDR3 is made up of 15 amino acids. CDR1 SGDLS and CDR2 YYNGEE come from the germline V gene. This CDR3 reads CASSPSPAFQETQYF. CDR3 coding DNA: TGTGCCAGCAGCCCAAGCCCCGCATTTCAAGAGACCCAGTACTTC.

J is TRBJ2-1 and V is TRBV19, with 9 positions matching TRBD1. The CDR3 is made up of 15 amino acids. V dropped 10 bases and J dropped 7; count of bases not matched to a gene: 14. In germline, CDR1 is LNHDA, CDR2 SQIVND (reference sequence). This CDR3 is CATSPADRGWNEQFF. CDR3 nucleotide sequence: TGTGCCACTTCCCCCGCGGACAGGGGTTGGAATGAGCAGTTCTTC.

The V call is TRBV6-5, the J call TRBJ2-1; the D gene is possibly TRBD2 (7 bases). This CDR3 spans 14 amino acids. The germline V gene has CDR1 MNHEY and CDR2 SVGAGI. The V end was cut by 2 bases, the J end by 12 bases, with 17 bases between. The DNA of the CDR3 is TGTGCCAGCAGTTACGATCGGGGGGCTCTTCGGCAGTTCTTC. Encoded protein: CASSYDRGALRQFF.

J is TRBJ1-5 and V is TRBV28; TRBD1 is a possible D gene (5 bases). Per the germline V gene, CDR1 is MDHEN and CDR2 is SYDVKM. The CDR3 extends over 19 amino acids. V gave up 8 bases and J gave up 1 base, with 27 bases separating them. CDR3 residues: CASPPSEGPSSWSNQPQHF. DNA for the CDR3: TGTGCCAGCCCTCCCTCAGAGGGGCCCTCGTCGTGGAGCAATCAGCCCCAGCATTTT.

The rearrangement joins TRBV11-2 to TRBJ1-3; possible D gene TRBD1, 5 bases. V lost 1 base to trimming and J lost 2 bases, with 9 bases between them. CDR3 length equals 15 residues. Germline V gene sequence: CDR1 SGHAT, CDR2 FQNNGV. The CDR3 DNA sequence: TGTGCCAGCAGCTTAGCCGGGGGGGCTGGAAACACCATATATTTT. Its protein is CASSLAGGAGNTIYF.

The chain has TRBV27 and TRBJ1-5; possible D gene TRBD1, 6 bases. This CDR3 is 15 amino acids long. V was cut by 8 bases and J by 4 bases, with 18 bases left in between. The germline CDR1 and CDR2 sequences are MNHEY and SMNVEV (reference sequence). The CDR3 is CASGLGAGINQPQHF. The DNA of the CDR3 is TGTGCCAGCGGCCTGGGGGCGGGGATAAATCAGCCCCAGCATTTT.

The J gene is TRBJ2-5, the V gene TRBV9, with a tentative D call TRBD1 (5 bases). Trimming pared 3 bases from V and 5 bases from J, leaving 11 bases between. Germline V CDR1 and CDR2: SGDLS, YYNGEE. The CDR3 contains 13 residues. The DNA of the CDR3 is TGTGCCAGCAGCGGGGGCCCCACTGAGACCCAGTACTTC. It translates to CASSGGPTETQYF. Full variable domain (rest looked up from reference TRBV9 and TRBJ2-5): DSGVTQTPKHLITATGQRVTLRCSPRSGDLSVYWYQQSLDQGLQFLIQYYNGEERAKGNILERFSAQQFPDLHSELNLSSLELGDSALYFCASSGGPTETQYFGPGTRLLVL.

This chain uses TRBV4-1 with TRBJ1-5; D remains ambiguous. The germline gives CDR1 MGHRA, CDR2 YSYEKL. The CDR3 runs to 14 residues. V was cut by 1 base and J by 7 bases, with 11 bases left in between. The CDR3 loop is CASSQAGMSQPQHF. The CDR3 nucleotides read TGCGCCAGCAGCCAAGCCGGGATGTCCCAGCCCCAGCATTTT.

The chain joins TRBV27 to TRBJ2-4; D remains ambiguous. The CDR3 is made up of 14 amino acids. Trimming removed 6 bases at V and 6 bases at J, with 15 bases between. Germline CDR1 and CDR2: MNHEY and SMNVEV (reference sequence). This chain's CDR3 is CASRPNGVLNIQYF. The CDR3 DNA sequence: TGTGCCAGCAGACCCAATGGTGTTTTAAACATTCAGTACTTC.

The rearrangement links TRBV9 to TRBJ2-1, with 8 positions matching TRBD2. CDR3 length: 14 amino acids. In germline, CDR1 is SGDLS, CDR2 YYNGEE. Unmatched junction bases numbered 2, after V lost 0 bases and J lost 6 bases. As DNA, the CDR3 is TGTGCCAGCAGCGTAGCTACTAGCGGCAATGAGCAGTTCTTC. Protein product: CASSVATSGNEQFF.

CDR3 nucleotides: TGTGCCAGCAGTAAGACGGCTTCTGGGGCCAACGTCCTGACTTTC. Translation: CASSKTASGANVLTF. The V call is TRBV6-5, the J call TRBJ2-6, with D hard to call. CDR3 length: 15 amino acids. Germline CDR1 reads MNHEY; CDR2 reads SVGAGI. The germline V and J ends were trimmed by 5 bases and 1 base, with 9 bases remaining between them.

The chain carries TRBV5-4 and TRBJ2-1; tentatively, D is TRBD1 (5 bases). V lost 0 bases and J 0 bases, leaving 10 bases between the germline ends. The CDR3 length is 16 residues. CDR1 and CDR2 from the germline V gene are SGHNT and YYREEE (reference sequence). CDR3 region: CASSLEGASSYNEQFF. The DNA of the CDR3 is TGTGCCAGCAGCTTGGAAGGGGCCAGCTCCTACAATGAGCAGTTCTTC.

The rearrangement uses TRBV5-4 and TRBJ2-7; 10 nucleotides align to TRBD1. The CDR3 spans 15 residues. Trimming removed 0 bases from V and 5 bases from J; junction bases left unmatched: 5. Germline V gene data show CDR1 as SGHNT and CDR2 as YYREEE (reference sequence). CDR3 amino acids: CASSLGGTGVDEQYF. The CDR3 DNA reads TGTGCCAGCAGCTTGGGGGGGACAGGGGTTGACGAGCAGTACTTC.

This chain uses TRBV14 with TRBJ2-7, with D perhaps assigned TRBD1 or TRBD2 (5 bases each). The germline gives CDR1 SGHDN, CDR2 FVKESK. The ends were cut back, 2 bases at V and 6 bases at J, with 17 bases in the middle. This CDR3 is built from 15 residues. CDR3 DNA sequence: TGTGCCAGCAGCCAACGATCGGGGCTCCGCGCCGAGCAGTACTTC. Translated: CASSQRSGLRAEQYF.

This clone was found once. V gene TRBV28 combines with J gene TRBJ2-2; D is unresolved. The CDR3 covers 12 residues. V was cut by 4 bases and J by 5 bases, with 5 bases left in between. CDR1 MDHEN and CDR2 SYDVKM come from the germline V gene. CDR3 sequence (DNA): TGTGCCAGCAGTTCGCTTACCGGGGAGCTGTTTTTT. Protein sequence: CASSSLTGELFF.

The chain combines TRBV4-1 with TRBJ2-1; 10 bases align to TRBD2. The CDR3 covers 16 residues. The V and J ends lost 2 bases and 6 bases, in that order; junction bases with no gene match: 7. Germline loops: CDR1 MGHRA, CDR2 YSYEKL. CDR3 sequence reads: CASSQRVAGGTNEQFF. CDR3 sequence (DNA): TGCGCCAGCAGCCAACGAGTAGCGGGAGGTACCAATGAGCAGTTCTTC.

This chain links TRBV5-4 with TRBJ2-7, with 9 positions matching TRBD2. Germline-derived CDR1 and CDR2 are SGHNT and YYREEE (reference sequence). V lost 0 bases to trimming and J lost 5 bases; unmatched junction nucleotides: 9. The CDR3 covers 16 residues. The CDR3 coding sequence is TGTGCCAGCAGCTTGGGGGGTAGCGGGAGAGGGAACGAGCAGTACTTC. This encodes CASSLGGSGRGNEQYF. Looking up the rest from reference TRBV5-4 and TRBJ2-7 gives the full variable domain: ETGVTQSPTHLIKTRGQQVTLRCSSQSGHNTVSWYQQALGQGPQFIFQYYREEENGRGNFPPRFSGLQFPNYSSELNVNALELDDSALYLCASSLGGSGRGNEQYFGPGTRLTVT.

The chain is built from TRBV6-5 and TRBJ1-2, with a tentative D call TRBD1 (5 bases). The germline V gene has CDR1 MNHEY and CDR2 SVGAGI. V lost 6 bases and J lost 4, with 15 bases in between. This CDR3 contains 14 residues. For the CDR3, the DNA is TGTGCCAGCAGCTTGGGGGGGATTCCCTATGGCTACACCTTC. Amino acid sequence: CASSLGGIPYGYTF.

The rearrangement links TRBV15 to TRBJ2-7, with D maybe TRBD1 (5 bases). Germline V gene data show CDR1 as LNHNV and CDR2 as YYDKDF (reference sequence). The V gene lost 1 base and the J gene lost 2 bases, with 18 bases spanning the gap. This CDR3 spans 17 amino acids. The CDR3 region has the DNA TGTGCCACCAGCAGAGTAGGTCTAGGGGTCTCGCCCTACGAGCAGTACTTC. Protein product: CATSRVGLGVSPYEQYF. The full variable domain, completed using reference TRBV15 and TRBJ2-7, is DAMVIQNPRYQVTQFGKPVTLSCSQTLNHNVMYWYQQKSSQAPKLLFHYYDKDFNNEADTPDNFQSRRPNTSFCFLDIRSPGLGDTAMYLCATSRVGLGVSPYEQYFGPGTRLTVT.

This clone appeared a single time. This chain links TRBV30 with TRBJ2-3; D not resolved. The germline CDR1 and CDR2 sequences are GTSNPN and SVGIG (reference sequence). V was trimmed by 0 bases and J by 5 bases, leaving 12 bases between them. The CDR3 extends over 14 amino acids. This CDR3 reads CAWSVLLFEDTQYF. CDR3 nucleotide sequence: TGTGCCTGGAGTGTACTCCTGTTCGAAGATACGCAGTATTTT.

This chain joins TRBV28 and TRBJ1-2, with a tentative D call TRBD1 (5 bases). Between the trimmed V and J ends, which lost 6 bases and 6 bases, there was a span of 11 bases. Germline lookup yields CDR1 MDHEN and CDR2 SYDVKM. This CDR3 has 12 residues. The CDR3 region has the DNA TGTGCCAGCAGCCCTCCGGGGGATGGCTACACCTTC. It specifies CASSPPGDGYTF.

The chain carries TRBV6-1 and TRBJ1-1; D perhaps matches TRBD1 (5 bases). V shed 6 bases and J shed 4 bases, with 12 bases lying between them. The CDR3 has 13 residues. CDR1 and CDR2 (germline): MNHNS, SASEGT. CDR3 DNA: TGTGCCAGCAGAAGGTATGGGGGCACTGAAGCTTTCTTT. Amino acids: CASRRYGGTEAFF.